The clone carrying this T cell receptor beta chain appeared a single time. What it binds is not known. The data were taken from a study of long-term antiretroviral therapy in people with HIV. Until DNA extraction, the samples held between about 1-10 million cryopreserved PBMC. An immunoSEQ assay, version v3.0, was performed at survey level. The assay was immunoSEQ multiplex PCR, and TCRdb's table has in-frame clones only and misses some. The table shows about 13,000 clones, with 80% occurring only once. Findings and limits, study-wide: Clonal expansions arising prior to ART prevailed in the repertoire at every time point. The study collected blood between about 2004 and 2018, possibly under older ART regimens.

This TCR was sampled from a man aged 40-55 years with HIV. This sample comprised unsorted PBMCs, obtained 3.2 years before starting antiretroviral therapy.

In DNA, the CDR3 is TGTGCCAGCAGCTTAGACGGGACAGGGAGGAACACTGAAGCTTTCTTT. This encodes CASSLDGTGRNTEAFF. The V gene is TRBV7-9, the J gene TRBJ1-1; TRBD1 agrees at 9 bases. The junction had 4 bases not matched to a gene; V was cut back by 1 base and J by 1 base. Per germline, CDR1 SEHNR and CDR2 FQNEAQ (reference sequence). The CDR3 runs to 16 residues.